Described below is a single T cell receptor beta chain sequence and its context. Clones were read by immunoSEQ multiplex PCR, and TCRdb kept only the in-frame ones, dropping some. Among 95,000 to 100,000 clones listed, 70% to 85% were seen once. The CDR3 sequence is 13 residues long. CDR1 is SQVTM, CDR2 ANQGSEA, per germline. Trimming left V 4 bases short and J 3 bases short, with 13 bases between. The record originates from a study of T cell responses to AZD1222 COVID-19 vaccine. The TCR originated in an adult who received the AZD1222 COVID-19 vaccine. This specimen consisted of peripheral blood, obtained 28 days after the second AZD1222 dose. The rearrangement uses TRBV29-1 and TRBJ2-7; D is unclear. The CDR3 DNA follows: TGCAGCGTTGGGGGTCCAGCCAACTACGAGCAGTACTTC. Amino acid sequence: CSVGGPANYEQYF.